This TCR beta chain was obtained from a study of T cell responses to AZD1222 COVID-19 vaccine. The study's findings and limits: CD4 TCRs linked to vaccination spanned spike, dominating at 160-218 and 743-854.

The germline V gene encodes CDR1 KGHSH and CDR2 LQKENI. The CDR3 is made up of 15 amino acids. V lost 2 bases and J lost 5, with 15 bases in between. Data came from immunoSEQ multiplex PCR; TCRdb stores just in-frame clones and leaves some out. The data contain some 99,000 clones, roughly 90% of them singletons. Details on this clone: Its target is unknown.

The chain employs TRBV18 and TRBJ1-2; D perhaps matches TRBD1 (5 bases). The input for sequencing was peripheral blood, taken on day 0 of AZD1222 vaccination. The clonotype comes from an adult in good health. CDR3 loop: CASSPSTGGTYGYTF. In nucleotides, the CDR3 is TGTGCCAGCTCACCATCTACAGGTGGGACGTATGGCTACACCTTC.